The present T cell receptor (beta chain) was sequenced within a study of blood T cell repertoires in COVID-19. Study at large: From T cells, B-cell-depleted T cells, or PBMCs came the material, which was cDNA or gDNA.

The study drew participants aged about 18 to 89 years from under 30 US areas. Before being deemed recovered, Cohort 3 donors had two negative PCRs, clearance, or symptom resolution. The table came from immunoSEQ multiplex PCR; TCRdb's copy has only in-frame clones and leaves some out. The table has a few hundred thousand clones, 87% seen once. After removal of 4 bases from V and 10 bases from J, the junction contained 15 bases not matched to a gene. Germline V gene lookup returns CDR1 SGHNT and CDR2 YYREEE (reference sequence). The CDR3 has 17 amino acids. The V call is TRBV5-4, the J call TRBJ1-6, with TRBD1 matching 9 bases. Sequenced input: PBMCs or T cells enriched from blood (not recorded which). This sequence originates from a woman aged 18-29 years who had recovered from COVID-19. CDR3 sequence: CASSLGTGRGDRSPLHF. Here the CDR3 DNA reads TGTGCCAGCAGCCTCGGGACAGGGAGGGGAGATAGGTCACCCCTCCACTTT.